These 18 T cell receptor beta chains were sequenced from one sample in a study of identical twins. TCRdb analysed the 5' RACE reads with MiXCR anew, one entry per CDR3 protein. The table lists about 890,000 distinct CDR3 sequences, about 12% of them singletons, with around 1.5% in the top ten. This sample also appeared in a second study, on yellow fever vaccine responses in identical twins.

The sequencing input was PBMCs. The origin of the receptors is a woman under 30 in good health.

The chain couples TRBV24-1 to TRBJ2-1; D possibly matches TRBD1 or TRBD2 (6 bases each). CDR3 length: 15 residues. The V end lost 9 bases, the J end lost 6 bases, and 20 bases lay between the germline ends. Germline values: CDR1 KGHDR, CDR2 SFDVKD. The CDR3 DNA sequence: TGTGCCACCCAGCGCACGGGGGCGATCGGCAATGAGCAGTTCTTC. Protein sequence: CATQRTGAIGNEQFF.

This clonotype appeared many times. The chain has TRBV3-1 and TRBJ2-3; no reliable D call. V shed 1 base and J shed 6 bases, with 14 bases lying between them. Germline CDR1 is LGHDT and CDR2 is YNNKEL (reference sequence). This CDR3 is built from 15 residues. The DNA of the CDR3 is TGTGCCAGCAGCCAAGCAGGCAGAGATTTGGATACGCAGTATTTT. Translating gives CASSQAGRDLDTQYF.

This clonotype was recorded many times. The gene calls are TRBV12-3 or TRBV12-4 and TRBJ1-3; D gene ambiguous. Between the trimmed V and J ends, which lost 3 bases and 0 bases, there was a span of 6 bases. CDR3 size: 14 residues. The CDR3 is CASSFTASGNTIYF. The CDR3 nucleotides read TGTGCCAGCAGTTTCACAGCCTCTGGAAACACCATATATTTT.

A note on this clonotype: A much more abundant neighbour one base away suggests this may be a read error. This sequence joins TRBV6-5 and TRBJ2-2; 7 bases fit TRBD2. The CDR3 consists of 16 residues. CDR1 and CDR2 (germline): MNHEY, SVGAGI. The CDR3 protein is CACSYFGLVSTGELFF. Here the CDR3 DNA reads TGTGCCTGCAGTTACTTCGGACTAGTTTCCACCGGGGAGCTGTTTTTT.

The CDR3 reads CASSLWGRGQQTEKLFF. The DNA for the CDR3 is TGTGCCAGCAGTTTATGGGGTAGGGGACAGCAAACGGAAAAACTGTTTTTT. The gene calls are TRBV27 and TRBJ1-4; 7 bases are shared with TRBD1. Per germline, CDR1 MNHEY and CDR2 SMNVEV (reference sequence). Trimming at V came to 1 base and at J to 8 bases, leaving 13 bases not matched to a gene. This CDR3 comprises 17 residues.

This clonotype has only a few counts. The CDR3 DNA reads as TGTGCCAGCAGCTTTGGGGTAGGAGATGAGCAGTTCTTC. The encoded protein is CASSFGVGDEQFF. The rearrangement joins TRBV7-9 to TRBJ2-1; D remains ambiguous. Looked up from germline, CDR1 is SEHNR and CDR2 is FQNEAQ (reference sequence). The CDR3 loop spans 13 amino acids. Trimming cost V 3 bases and J 8 bases, with 11 bases left between them.

The V call is TRBV20-1, the J call TRBJ2-1; 8 bases fit TRBD2. V shed 1 base, J shed 9 bases, and the junction held 5 bases outside the gene matches. CDR1 and CDR2 (germline): DFQATT, SNEGSKA (reference sequence). CDR3 length: 13 residues. CDR3 amino acids: CSARVGLVTEQFF. The CDR3 DNA is TGCAGTGCTAGAGTGGGACTAGTCACTGAGCAGTTCTTC.

This clonotype was found a few times. The chain has TRBV7-6 and TRBJ2-3; 9 bases align to TRBD1. This CDR3 region has 17 residues. Germline values: CDR1 SGHVS, CDR2 FNYEAQ. The V and J ends lost 5 bases and 4 bases, in that order; junction bases with no gene match: 13. CDR3 protein: CASSPSGTGLVSDTQYF. DNA of the CDR3: TGTGCCAGCAGCCCGTCCGGGACAGGGTTAGTCTCAGATACGCAGTATTTT.

The table lists this clonotype with a few counts. V usage is TRBV28 and J usage is TRBJ2-4; either TRBD1 or TRBD2 may supply D (5 bases each). From germline, CDR1 is MDHEN and CDR2 SYDVKM. V was trimmed by 5 bases and J by 0 bases, leaving 14 bases between them. The CDR3 contains 16 residues. CDR3 DNA: TGTGCCAGCAGTACACCGGGACCTCTAGCCAAAAACATTCAGTACTTC. Translating it yields CASSTPGPLAKNIQYF.

J is TRBJ2-2 and V is TRBV5-1; TRBD1 agrees at 7 bases. V was clipped by 5 bases and J by 3 bases; unmatched bases: 4. CDR3 length: 14 residues. CDR1 and CDR2 (germline): SGHRS, YFSETQ. CDR3 coding DNA: TGCGCCAGCAGATGGACAGGAGACACCGGGGAGCTGTTTTTT. Protein: CASRWTGDTGELFF.

The chain links TRBV18 to TRBJ2-2; 9 bases align to TRBD1. The CDR3 spans 17 residues. The junction had 9 bases not matched to a gene; V was cut back by 3 bases and J by 4 bases. CDR1 KGHSH and CDR2 LQKENI come from the germline V gene. The CDR3: CASSPSKQGAITGELFF. In DNA, the CDR3 is TGTGCCAGCTCACCGTCAAAACAGGGGGCTATCACCGGGGAGCTGTTTTTT. The complete variable domain, with remaining parts taken from reference TRBV18 and TRBJ2-2, reads NAGVMQNPRHLVRRRGQEARLRCSPMKGHSHVYWYRQLPEEGLKFMVYLQKENIIDESGMPKERFSAEFPKEGPSILRIQQVVRGDSAAYFCASSPSKQGAITGELFFGEGSRLTVL.

V is TRBV7-8 and J is TRBJ2-7; possibly TRBD2 for D (6 bases). Germline assignment: CDR1 SGHVS and CDR2 FQNEAQ. The CDR3 is 17 residues long. With 1 base removed from V and 0 bases from J, the gap between germline ends came to 16 bases. This CDR3 is CASSLVGLTRSSYEQYF. The DNA for the CDR3 is TGTGCCAGCAGCTTAGTGGGACTGACAAGAAGCTCCTACGAGCAGTACTTC.

This chain connects TRBV29-1 to TRBJ1-6; D remains ambiguous. The V and J ends lost 5 bases and 9 bases respectively, with 17 bases between them. CDR1 SQVTM and CDR2 ANQGSEA come from the germline V gene. There are 14 residues in the CDR3. The chain's CDR3 is CSVQMSGKGSPLHF. Here the CDR3 DNA reads TGCAGCGTTCAGATGAGCGGGAAGGGTTCACCCCTCCACTTT. Drawing the rest from reference TRBV29-1 and TRBJ1-6, the complete variable domain is SAVISQKPSRDICQRGTSLTIQCQVDSQVTMMFWYRQQPGQSLTLIATANQGSEATYESGFVIDKFPISRPNLTFSTLTVSNMSPEDSSIYLCSVQMSGKGSPLHFGNGTRLTVT.

The DNA for the CDR3 is TGCGCCAGCAGCCAAGAGGAAGGGGTCTACGAGCAGTACGTC. Translating it yields CASSQEEGVYEQYV. The chain couples TRBV4-1 to TRBJ2-7, with a possible D match to TRBD1 (5 bases). The CDR3 covers 14 residues. CDR1 is MGHRA and CDR2 is YSYEKL in the germline V gene. Trimming cost V 0 bases and J 3 bases, with 9 bases left between them.

The chain combines TRBV27 with TRBJ1-1; D possibly corresponds to TRBD1 (5 bases). This CDR3 spans 13 amino acids. Trimming removed 4 bases at V and 4 bases at J, with 10 bases between. CDR1 is MNHEY and CDR2 is SMNVEV in the germline V gene (reference sequence). The CDR3 DNA reads TGTGCCAGCAGTTCAGGGAAGATCACTGAAGCTTTCTTT. This translates into CASSSGKITEAFF.

For this clonotype: A clone one base away is much larger, so this may be a read error. The chain employs TRBV7-8 and TRBJ2-2; 8 nucleotides agree with TRBD1. This CDR3 has 16 residues. Germline CDR1 SGHVS, CDR2 FQNEAQ. CDR3 amino acids: CATSGEVGQDPGELFF. The CDR3 bases are TGTGCCACCAGCGGAGAGGTGGGACAGGATCCCGGGGAGCTGTTTTTT. Using reference TRBV7-8 and TRBJ2-2 for the parts outside the CDR3, the full variable domain is GAGVSQSPRYKVAKRGQDVALRCDPISGHVSLFWYQQALGQGPEFLTYFQNEAQLDKSGLPSDRFFAERPEGSVSTLKIQRTQQEDSAVYLCATSGEVGQDPGELFFGEGSRLTVL.

The rearrangement joins TRBV5-8 to TRBJ2-3, with TRBD1 matching over 8 bases. This CDR3 is 14 amino acids long. The trim removed 4 bases at V and 7 bases at J, leaving 8 bases unmatched. The V gene's germline CDR1 is SGHTS and CDR2 YDEGEE. The CDR3 nucleotides are TGTGCCAGCAGCCCAGGACAGGGAACTCATACGCAGTATTTT. It is translated as CASSPGQGTHTQYF.

As concerns this clonotype: A read error may be the cause here, since a much bigger clone is one base away. The gene calls are TRBV5-8 and TRBJ2-7, with D possibly TRBD1 on 6 matching bases. CDR1 and CDR2 from the germline V gene are SGHTS and YDEGEE. The CDR3 covers 13 residues. This chain's CDR3 is CASGWGQAYELYF. CDR3 nucleotide sequence: TGTGCCAGCGGTTGGGGACAAGCCTACGAGCTGTACTTC.